Each of the 27 T cell receptor beta chains below was sequenced from the same sample in a study of blood T cell repertoires in COVID-19. Profiled with immunoSEQ multiplex PCR; TCRdb holds only in-frame clones, not every one. The sample shows around 210,000 clones, 70% to 90% of them seen only once. Sequenced: PBMCs or T cells enriched from blood (not recorded which). The receptor set was obtained from a woman between 18 and 29 years old who had recovered from COVID-19.

This sequence joins TRBV6-2 or TRBV6-3 and TRBJ2-2; the D gene is possibly TRBD1 (6 bases). The CDR3 spans 15 residues. The germline V gene encodes CDR1 MNHEY and CDR2 SVGEGT. The germline V and J ends were trimmed by 5 bases and 2 bases, with 12 bases remaining between them. The CDR3 loop reads CASSRGRGNTGELFF. The CDR3 bases are TGTGCCAGCAGTCGAGGCAGGGGTAACACCGGGGAGCTGTTTTTT.

The rearrangement uses TRBV28 and TRBJ2-7; 9 bases match TRBD1. Per the germline V gene, CDR1 is MDHEN and CDR2 is SYDVKM. This CDR3 spans 15 amino acids. Germline trimming cut 6 bases from V and 5 bases from J; bases unmatched to any gene: 11. CDR3 sequence (DNA): TGTGCCAGCAGCCTTACCGGGACAGGGCTGAACGAGCAGTACTTC. It codes for CASSLTGTGLNEQYF.

In regard to this clone: With a much larger clone just one base away, this may be a read error. The J gene is TRBJ1-1, the V gene TRBV3-1 (or the pseudogene TRBV3-2); D unresolved. The CDR3 is 13 residues long. Germline CDR1 reads LGHDT; CDR2 reads YNNKEL (reference sequence). Trimming pared 4 bases from V and 1 base from J, leaving 7 bases between. The CDR3 DNA follows: TGTGCCAGCAGCCCCCGACAGAACACTGAAGCTTTCTTT. It encodes CASSPRQNTEAFF.

This chain uses TRBV21-1 with TRBJ2-7; TRBD2 is the table's D call and was not checked against the DNA. TRBV21-1 is an annotated pseudogene. The CDR3 spans 16 residues. In DNA form, the CDR3 reads TGTGCCAGCAGCAAAGCGCGGGGGACATCAATCTACGAGCAGTACTTC. Protein product: CASSKARGTSIYEQYF.

The J gene is TRBJ1-1, the V gene TRBV7-9; D is unclear. Germline V gene lookup returns CDR1 SEHNR and CDR2 FQNEAQ (reference sequence). V lost 5 bases and J lost 10, with 23 bases in between. CDR3 size: 15 residues. Written as DNA, the CDR3 is TGTGCCAGCAGCCGTCTTGGTCTAACCCTAGGTGGAGCTTTCTTT. Its protein product is CASSRLGLTLGGAFF.

The chain recombines TRBV19 with TRBJ1-6; the D is unclear. The V end lost 4 bases, the J end lost 9 bases, and 16 bases lay between the germline ends. This CDR3 is 15 amino acids long. Germline CDR1 LNHDA, CDR2 SQIVND (reference sequence). CDR3 sequence reads: CASSTAVGRASPLHF. The CDR3 DNA reads as TGTGCCAGTAGTACCGCGGTAGGGAGGGCTTCACCCCTCCACTTT.

V is TRBV2 and J is TRBJ1-4, with 7 bases aligning to TRBD1. CDR3 length: 14 amino acids. After removal of 6 bases from V and 4 bases from J, the junction contained 5 bases not matched to a gene. Per the germline V gene, CDR1 is SNHLY and CDR2 is FYNNEI. The CDR3 here is CASSTGAFNEKLFF. The CDR3 DNA follows: TGTGCCAGCAGCACAGGGGCGTTTAATGAAAAACTGTTTTTT. The variable domain in full, with the rest retrieved from reference TRBV2 and TRBJ1-4, is EPEVTQTPSHQVTQMGQEVILRCVPISNHLYFYWYRQILGQKVEFLVSFYNNEISEKSEIFDDQFSVERPDGSNFTLKIRSTKLEDSAMYFCASSTGAFNEKLFFGSGTQLSVL.

This chain links TRBV5-4 with TRBJ2-1, with 8 bases matching TRBD1. With V trimmed by 2 bases and J by 7 bases, 8 bases remained unmatched. Per germline, CDR1 SGHNT and CDR2 YYREEE (reference sequence). The CDR3 contains 15 residues. In DNA form, the CDR3 reads TGTGCCAGCAGCTTCGAGGACAGGGAGTTGAATGAGCAGTTCTTC. Protein sequence: CASSFEDRELNEQFF.

This clone has only a few counts. V gene TRBV4-2 combines with J gene TRBJ2-7, with a possible D match to TRBD1 (6 bases). CDR3 size: 17 residues. V lost 0 bases to trimming and J lost 2 bases, with 17 bases between them. CDR1 and CDR2 from the germline V gene are LGHNA and YNFKEQ. The CDR3 protein is CASSQEPEGDPTYEQYF. DNA of the CDR3: TGTGCCAGCAGCCAAGAACCCGAGGGGGACCCGACCTACGAGCAGTACTTC.

The chain is built from TRBV30 and TRBJ1-3; TRBD1 matches 8 bases. CDR3 length: 14 residues. CDR1 is GTSNPN, CDR2 SVGIG, per germline (reference sequence). V lost 1 base to trimming and J lost 5 bases; unmatched junction nucleotides: 4. In DNA, the CDR3 is TGTGCCTGGAGTGGAGGACAGGGCCGAAACACCATATATTTT. This translates into CAWSGGQGRNTIYF.

The chain uses TRBV5-4 and TRBJ2-7; 13 bases map to TRBD2. Trimming at V came to 1 base and at J to 6 bases, leaving 4 bases not matched to a gene. CDR3 size: 15 residues. The germline V gene has CDR1 SGHNT and CDR2 YYREEE (reference sequence). The CDR3 is CASSLRLAGGSEQYF. The CDR3 nucleotides are TGTGCCAGCAGCTTGAGACTAGCGGGGGGCTCCGAGCAGTACTTC.

CDR3 amino acids: CASTPAQGSLIVDTEAFF. CDR3 DNA sequence: TGTGCCAGCACCCCAGCCCAGGGGTCCTTAATAGTTGACACTGAAGCTTTCTTT. This chain connects TRBV5-5 to TRBJ1-1, with TRBD1 as a possible D gene (6 bases). Trimming removed 6 bases from V and 3 bases from J, with 27 bases in between. There are 18 residues in the CDR3. The germline CDR1 and CDR2 sequences are SGHKS and YYEKEE (reference sequence). Drawing the rest from reference TRBV5-5 and TRBJ1-1, the complete variable domain is DAGVTQSPTHLIKTRGQQVTLRCSPISGHKSVSWYQQVLGQGPQFIFQYYEKEERGRGNFPDRFSARQFPNYSSELNVNALLLGDSALYLCASTPAQGSLIVDTEAFFGQGTRLTVV.

The chain recombines TRBV5-1 with TRBJ2-7, with 14 bases matching TRBD2. V gave up 0 bases and J gave up 1 base; unmatched junction bases: 9. This CDR3 region has 19 residues. CDR1 and CDR2 (germline): SGHRS, YFSETQ. The CDR3 DNA sequence: TGCGCCAGCAGCTTGGACTGGCGACTAGCGGGGGGGCCGTCCTACGAGCAGTACTTC. Amino acids: CASSLDWRLAGGPSYEQYF.

By frequency in the sample, this clone is medium-sized. The V and J genes are TRBV5-1 and TRBJ1-2; D might be TRBD1 (6 bases). Looked up from germline, CDR1 is SGHRS and CDR2 is YFSETQ. V gave up 3 bases and J gave up 5 bases, with 14 bases separating them. The CDR3 contains 14 residues. CDR3 nucleotides: TGCGCCAGCAGCTGGGAAACGGGACAATATGGCTACACCTTC. It translates to CASSWETGQYGYTF.

V usage is TRBV10-3 and J usage is TRBJ2-1; 13 nucleotides align to TRBD2. The CDR3 spans 15 residues. V lost 4 bases, J lost 8 bases, and 5 bases stayed unmatched. CDR1 is ENHRY and CDR2 is SYGVKD in the germline V gene. The CDR3 spells CAISVTSGGFDEQFF. CDR3 bases: TGTGCCATCAGTGTGACTAGCGGGGGGTTCGATGAGCAGTTCTTC.

The chain is built from TRBV1 and TRBJ2-3; the table's D call of TRBD2 was not tested on the DNA. TRBV1 is tagged as a pseudogene. This CDR3 has 16 amino acids. CDR3 in DNA: TGCACCAGCAGCCCACCGGGGGGCTCGAGCACAGATACGCAGTATTTT. It specifies CTSSPPGGSSTDTQYF.

This chain connects TRBV9 to TRBJ1-4; D remains unclear. The V end lost 3 bases, the J end lost 7 bases, and 4 bases lay between the germline ends. Germline CDR1 is SGDLS and CDR2 is YYNGEE. The CDR3 contains 11 residues. As DNA, the CDR3 is TGTGCCAGCAGCGGAGGTGAAAAACTGTTTTTT. Amino acids: CASSGGEKLFF.

This sequence joins TRBV9 and TRBJ1-2; D may be TRBD1 (6 bases). The CDR3 contains 16 residues. The V and J ends lost 0 bases and 4 bases respectively, with 16 bases between them. From germline, CDR1 is SGDLS and CDR2 YYNGEE. CDR3 region: CASSVDPGALSYGYTF. The CDR3 DNA follows: TGTGCCAGCAGCGTAGATCCAGGGGCTCTAAGCTATGGCTACACCTTC.

The CDR3 protein is CARNPGVTYEQYF. The CDR3 DNA follows: TGCGCCAGAAACCCCGGTGTTACCTACGAGCAGTACTTC. V and J are TRBV10-1 and TRBJ2-7; D not certain. This CDR3 is 13 amino acids long. Trimming shortened V by 9 bases and J by 2 bases, and 14 bases separated the two germline ends. Germline-derived CDR1 and CDR2 are WNHNN and SYGVQD (reference sequence).

This sequence joins TRBV4-1 and TRBJ2-2; TRBD1 might be the D (6 bases). V was clipped by 1 base and J by 6 bases, with 15 bases between them. CDR1 and CDR2 (germline): MGHRA, YSYEKL. The CDR3 runs 16 residues. CDR3 loop: CASSQALGTGSGELFF. The CDR3 DNA is TGCGCCAGCAGCCAAGCCCTAGGAACAGGGTCCGGGGAGCTGTTTTTT.

This sequence joins TRBV24-1 and TRBJ1-1, with 7 bases matching TRBD1. CDR1 is KGHDR, CDR2 SFDVKD, per germline. The CDR3 is made up of 14 amino acids. With 8 bases clipped from V and 3 bases from J, the junction kept 8 bases outside the gene matches. CDR3 loop: CATMGQPTYTEAFF. The DNA for the CDR3 is TGTGCCACCATGGGACAGCCGACCTACACTGAAGCTTTCTTT.

This clone was seen many times. This chain connects TRBV24-1 to TRBJ2-2; D gene uncertain. The CDR3 runs 14 residues. V was cut by 3 bases and J by 6 bases, with 10 bases left in between. Germline lookup yields CDR1 KGHDR and CDR2 SFDVKD. CDR3 amino acids: CATSDLILPGELFF. The CDR3 DNA sequence: TGTGCCACCAGTGATCTAATCCTCCCCGGGGAGCTGTTTTTT.

The chain is built from TRBV10-3 and TRBJ1-1; a possible D gene is TRBD1 (6 bases). In germline, CDR1 is ENHRY, CDR2 SYGVKD. The germline V and J ends were trimmed by 3 bases and 1 base, with 12 bases remaining between them. CDR3 length: 15 amino acids. In DNA form, the CDR3 reads TGTGCCATCAGTGACCCGGGACAAAAGAACACTGAAGCTTTCTTT. Translation gives CAISDPGQKNTEAFF.

The V call is TRBV27, the J call TRBJ2-1, with TRBD2 identical over 13 bases. Germline loops: CDR1 MNHEY, CDR2 SMNVEV (reference sequence). There are 15 residues in the CDR3. J lost 8 bases, V lost 4 bases, and 5 bases had no gene match. In nucleotides, the CDR3 is TGTGCCAGCAGTTCCACTAGCGGGGGGGGCCATGAGCAGTTCTTC. It yields the protein CASSSTSGGGHEQFF.

This clone was found once. The chain links TRBV4-2 to TRBJ2-7; D may be TRBD1 (5 bases). CDR1 and CDR2 (germline): LGHNA, YNFKEQ. Trimming cost V 5 bases and J 2 bases, with 16 bases left between them. The CDR3 contains 15 residues. The CDR3 coding sequence is TGTGCCAGCAGCTATTCTTCAGGGAAGGCCTACGAGCAGTACTTC. This encodes CASSYSSGKAYEQYF.

This chain joins TRBV5-4 and TRBJ1-1, with TRBD1 matching 9 bases. CDR3 length: 17 residues. Germline CDR1 and CDR2: SGHNT and YYREEE (reference sequence). V shed 4 bases, J shed 1 base, and the junction held 11 bases outside the gene matches. Here the CDR3 reads CASSSGTGKEGNTEAFF. In DNA form, the CDR3 reads TGTGCCAGCAGCAGCGGGACAGGGAAGGAAGGGAACACTGAAGCTTTCTTT. Complete variable domain (other parts from reference TRBV5-4 and TRBJ1-1): ETGVTQSPTHLIKTRGQQVTLRCSSQSGHNTVSWYQQALGQGPQFIFQYYREEENGRGNFPPRFSGLQFPNYSSELNVNALELDDSALYLCASSSGTGKEGNTEAFFGQGTRLTVV.

This clone has only a few counts. The CDR3 spells CASSFSQANYGYTF. CDR3 nucleotide sequence: TGTGCCAGCAGTTTCTCACAGGCTAACTATGGCTACACCTTC. The V and J genes are TRBV28 and TRBJ1-2; perhaps TRBD1 as D (5 bases). V lost 3 bases and J lost 0, with 8 bases in between. The CDR3 sequence is 14 residues long. From germline, CDR1 is MDHEN and CDR2 SYDVKM.